This T cell receptor beta chain was recovered during a study of OX40 agonist ivuxolimab in advanced cancers. The wider study: Patients were infused with ivuxolimab every 2 weeks at 0.01 to 10 mg/kg. Among those enrolled, mean age was about 62 years (range roughly 23 to 85) and 70% to 85% were male. General observations from the study: No antigen was identified for the clonally expanded peripheral T cells. CD4+ and CD8+ blood T cells expanded clonally by week 6 at 0.1 to 3.0 mg/kg.

CDR1 and CDR2 from the germline V gene are SGHAT and FQDESV (reference sequence). Trimming cost V 1 base and J 1 base; bases outside gene matches: 0. The CDR3 has 15 amino acids. To note about this clone: Its specificity is not known.

This table comes from immunoSEQ multiplex PCR, and its TCRdb copy is limited to in-frame clones, with some not included. The sample includes 65,000 to 85,000 clones, about nine tenths of them seen just once. This receptor was identified in an adult with an advanced solid tumor such as melanoma, head and neck, liver or kidney cancer. This specimen consisted of CD4+ or CD8+ T cells sorted from blood, obtained in a trial of the OX40 agonist ivuxolimab. This chain links TRBV11-1 with TRBJ2-3; 9 nucleotides align to TRBD2. CDR3 residues: CASSLGTSGTDTQYF. The CDR3 region has the DNA TGTGCCAGCAGCTTAGGGACTAGCGGCACAGATACGCAGTATTTT.